This TCR beta chain derives from a study of cytomegalovirus exposure and HLA in healthy donors. In the study overall: The 120 validation repertoires, a later analysis reported, used the same platform as the approximately 670 repertoires from the first cohort. The study, taken as a whole, reports: Associated with cytomegalovirus, according to the listing, were 164 TCR beta chains.

Donors came from a validation cohort of over a hundred subjects, distinct from the first 666-subject cohort. Using immunoSEQ multiplex PCR, the repertoire was profiled, and TCRdb retains in-frame clones only, with some absent. Of under 250,000 clones in the sample, more than 75% are singletons; the top ten hold roughly 2%. The ends were cut back, 7 bases at V and 3 bases at J, with 14 bases in the middle. The CDR3 sequence is 14 residues long. Looked up from germline, CDR1 is SGHRS and CDR2 is YFSETQ. Details on this clone: Its cognate antigen is unknown. This sample includes further DNA sequences coding for the same CDR3.

The material sequenced was PBMCs. J is TRBJ2-1 and V is TRBV5-1; D perhaps matches TRBD1 (8 bases). This sequence originates from a woman between 18 and 29 years old in good health and CMV-seropositive. The CDR3 loop reads CASSGGTGYNEQFF. The CDR3 DNA reads as TGCGCCAGCTCCGGGGGGACAGGCTACAATGAGCAGTTCTTC. The entire variable domain, with the rest obtained from reference TRBV5-1 and TRBJ2-1, is as follows: KAGVTQTPRYLIKTRGQQVTLSCSPISGHRSVSWYQQTPGQGLQFLFEYFSETQRNKGNFPGRFSGRQFSNSRSEMNVSTLELGDSALYLCASSGGTGYNEQFFGPGTRLTVL.